The rows below give T cell receptor beta chains drawn from one sample of a study of Ad26.COV2.S vaccination and SARS-CoV-2 variants. Profiling relied on immunoSEQ multiplex PCR, and the TCRdb table lists in-frame clones only, not all of them. The table has 300,000 to 400,000 clones, about 88% seen once; the top ten hold roughly 10%. Source: peripheral blood, taken in a trial of Ad26.COV2.S vaccine versus placebo. These receptors all come from a person aged 18 to 59 who received the Ad26.COV2.S COVID-19 vaccine or a placebo. The CDR3 runs from the conserved cysteine through the conserved F or W. The D gene is left open where the match is weak. Clone sizes are given selectively: once, few, many, or a class where the clone is expanded.

cdr3_nt,cdr3_aa,d_call,clone_size,j_call,v_call,cdr3_length
TGTGCCAGCATCGACGGATCTTACAATTCACCCCTCCACTTT,CASIDGSYNSPLHF,-,-,TRBJ1-6,TRBV6-5,14
TGTGCCAGCAGCTTGGCAGGGGACACTGAAGCTTTCTTT,CASSLAGDTEAFF,-,-,TRBJ1-1,TRBV5-4,13
TGTGCCAGCAGCTCAGGACAGGGTGGTGGCTACACCTTC,CASSSGQGGGYTF,TRBD1,-,TRBJ1-2,TRBV28,13
TGTGCCAGCAGTTTCTCCGACAGGGGGGGAAACACCATATATTTT,CASSFSDRGGNTIYF,TRBD1,-,TRBJ1-3,TRBV6-5,15
TGTGCCAGCACCCTTGCAGCGGGGATCACCGGGGAGCTGTTTTTT,CASTLAAGITGELFF,TRBD2,-,TRBJ2-2,TRBV7-2,15
TGCGCCAGCAGCTACCCAGAGGCGGGAGGTTCGTACAATGAGCAGTTCTTC,CASSYPEAGGSYNEQFF,TRBD2,once,TRBJ2-1,TRBV5-1,17
TGTGCCAGCAGTGAAAGTCTAGCGGTTTGGTCCGGGGAGCTGTTTTTT,CASSESLAVWSGELFF,TRBD2,-,TRBJ2-2,TRBV6-1,16
TGTGCCAGCAGTGTTGACAGGTCTGGAAACACCATATATTTT,CASSVDRSGNTIYF,-,few,TRBJ1-3,TRBV27,14
TGTGCCAGCAGTTTAGGCCGGACCTATGGCTACACCTTC,CASSLGRTYGYTF,-,-,TRBJ1-2,TRBV28,13
TGTGCCAGCAGCTCCCCTCGCGGCGAGCAGTACTTC,CASSSPRGEQYF,-,once,TRBJ2-7,TRBV7-9,12
TGTGCCAGCAGTCATACAGGGGCAGAGCAGTACTTC,CASSHTGAEQYF,TRBD1,-,TRBJ2-7,TRBV5-6,12
TGTGCCATCAGTGAGTCGGGCACGTCCTACGAGCAGTACTTC,CAISESGTSYEQYF,-,-,TRBJ2-7,TRBV10-3,14
TGCGCCAGCAGCTTGTCCGGGACAGGGCGATACGAGCAGTACTTC,CASSLSGTGRYEQYF,TRBD1,-,TRBJ2-7,TRBV5-1,15
TGTGCCACCTCTCGGACAGGGACTGAAAAACTGTTTTTT,CATSRTGTEKLFF,TRBD1,-,TRBJ1-4,TRBV24-1,13
TGTGCCAGCAGCTTTGGTGGGGGGGCAGATCAGCCCCAGCATTTT,CASSFGGGADQPQHF,-,-,TRBJ1-5,TRBV7-2,15
TGCGCCAGCAGTTCAGGGAACAATGAGCAGTTCTTC,CASSSGNNEQFF,-,-,TRBJ2-1,TRBV5-1,12
TGTGCCAGCAGTCCAACTGCCGGGACGTTTACCTATGGCTACACCTTC,CASSPTAGTFTYGYTF,-,-,TRBJ1-2,TRBV7-3,16
TGTGCCAGCACCGAGCAGGGGGCGAGGGGCTACACCTTC,CASTEQGARGYTF,TRBD1,-,TRBJ1-2,TRBV6-5,13
TGTGCCAGCAGAACCGGGACAGGGGGCCGTTATGAGCAGTTCTTC,CASRTGTGGRYEQFF,TRBD1,-,TRBJ2-1,TRBV27,15
TGTGCCAGCAGCTTAGGGACGGACTATGGCTACACCTTC,CASSLGTDYGYTF,-,-,TRBJ1-2,TRBV7-2,13
TGCGCCAGCAGCCACGGGGGACTCCGGGGCGAGCAGTACTTC,CASSHGGLRGEQYF,-,-,TRBJ2-7,TRBV5-1,14
TGTGCCAGCAGCTTGGTGTGGGACGGAGCCTACGAGCAGTACTTC,CASSLVWDGAYEQYF,-,-,TRBJ2-7,TRBV5-4,15
TGTGCCAGTAGTCTCCGGGTTGGTAACTATGGCTACACCTTC,CASSLRVGNYGYTF,-,-,TRBJ1-2,TRBV19,14
TGTGCCAGTAGTATCTCCGCCTCTATCAATCAGCCCCAGCATTTT,CASSISASINQPQHF,-,few,TRBJ1-5,TRBV19,15
TGCGCCAGCAGCCAGCCTGGGGAGCTGTTTTTT,CASSQPGELFF,-,-,TRBJ2-2,TRBV4-1,11
TGTGCCAGCAGCTGGACCGGTGGCGGGGAGCTGTTTTTT,CASSWTGGGELFF,-,-,TRBJ2-2,TRBV7-9,13
TGTGCCAGCAGCACCCTCGACAGGGTGGCGCAGTTCTTC,CASSTLDRVAQFF,TRBD1,-,TRBJ2-1,TRBV6-2/TRBV6-3,13
TGTGCCAGCTCACCGGGACTAGCAGTGTACGAGCAGTACTTC,CASSPGLAVYEQYF,TRBD2,-,TRBJ2-7,TRBV18,14
TGTGCCAGCAGTGAAGGATTAAATCAGCCCCAGCATTTT,CASSEGLNQPQHF,-,-,TRBJ1-5,TRBV6-4,13
TGTGCCAGCAGTTTAGGGGGGGTCTATGGCTACACCTTC,CASSLGGVYGYTF,-,-,TRBJ1-2,TRBV28,13
TGTGCCACCAGCCCACCTGGGGGCCTGAACACCGGGGAGCTGTTTTTT,CATSPPGGLNTGELFF,-,-,TRBJ2-2,TRBV24-1,16
TGTGCCAGCAGCCAAGGACTAGCGGGGGGCAAAGAGACCCAGTACTTC,CASSQGLAGGKETQYF,TRBD2,-,TRBJ2-5,TRBV3-1/TRBV3-2,16
TGTGCCAGCAGTTACGAGCCCTACACTGAAGCTTTCTTT,CASSYEPYTEAFF,-,-,TRBJ1-1,TRBV6-6,13
TGTGCCAGCAGCCAGGGGACTAATGAAAAACTGTTTTTT,CASSQGTNEKLFF,-,-,TRBJ1-4,TRBV6-4,13
TGTGCCAGCAGTTTAGGCCGAAAGGGAGGCTCTGGAAACACCATATATTTT,CASSLGRKGGSGNTIYF,-,-,TRBJ1-3,TRBV28,17
TGTGCCAGCAGCTTGTCCGGGACAGGGACCCGAGAGACCCAGTACTTC,CASSLSGTGTRETQYF,TRBD1,-,TRBJ2-5,TRBV7-2,16
TGCAGCGTTGAAGAACCCCCAACAGGCGGGACCAACTACAATGAGCAGTTCTTC,CSVEEPPTGGTNYNEQFF,-,-,TRBJ2-1,TRBV29-1,18
TGTGCCAGCAGCTTATCCCAGGGGGCCCTTAGCAATCAGCCCCAGCATTTT,CASSLSQGALSNQPQHF,TRBD1,once,TRBJ1-5,TRBV7-9,17
TGCGCCAGCAGCCAGGTACTAGCGGGAGGGCTCAATGAGCAGTTCTTC,CASSQVLAGGLNEQFF,TRBD2,-,TRBJ2-1,TRBV4-1,16
TGTGCCAGCAGTTCCACTCACAGGGGTAGACGGGAAAAACTGTTTTTT,CASSSTHRGRREKLFF,TRBD1,-,TRBJ1-4,TRBV27,16
TGTGCCAGCAGCTTTTTTACGCAAGAGACCCAGTACTTC,CASSFFTQETQYF,-,once,TRBJ2-5,TRBV7-8,13
TGTGCCAGCTCACCACGGCCTGCAGCTACGAACACCGGGGAGCTGTTTTTT,CASSPRPAATNTGELFF,-,-,TRBJ2-2,TRBV18,17
TGCGCCAGCAGCCCTTGGGGAGGGGATGAGCAGTTCTTC,CASSPWGGDEQFF,TRBD2,-,TRBJ2-1,TRBV10-1,13
TGTGCCAGCAGCTTAAATGGGGCCCCTAATGGCTACACCTTC,CASSLNGAPNGYTF,-,-,TRBJ1-2,TRBV7-2,14
TGTGCCAGTAAGAAGGGGCAGGGCCACCCTAGCAATCAGCCCCAGCATTTT,CASKKGQGHPSNQPQHF,-,-,TRBJ1-5,TRBV19,17
TGTGCCAGCAGCTTAGTTAGGGGAACGACTGGAAACACCATATATTTT,CASSLVRGTTGNTIYF,-,once,TRBJ1-3,TRBV7-2,16
TGTGCCAGCAGCTTCCTTAGCGGGAGGGCCTCCAGTACGCAGTATTTT,CASSFLSGRASSTQYF,TRBD2,-,TRBJ2-3,TRBV5-4,16
TGTGCCAGCAGCTTTACGGGCGGGCGGACTAATGAAAAACTGTTTTTT,CASSFTGGRTNEKLFF,-,-,TRBJ1-4,TRBV7-9,16
TGTGCCAGCAGTCACTCGACGGATTTTCTTCCCTACGAGCAGTACTTC,CASSHSTDFLPYEQYF,-,-,TRBJ2-7,TRBV6-2/TRBV6-3,16
TGCAGCGAGCAGACAGGGCCCACTGAAGCTTTCTTT,CSEQTGPTEAFF,TRBD1,once,TRBJ1-1,TRBV29-1,12
TGCGCCAGCAGCCCCTGGACAGGGGACACCGGGGAGCTGTTTTTT,CASSPWTGDTGELFF,TRBD1,-,TRBJ2-2,TRBV4-3,15
TGTGCCATCAGTGTTGGGGCCCTAGCGGGAGACCAAGAGACCCAGTACTTC,CAISVGALAGDQETQYF,TRBD2,-,TRBJ2-5,TRBV10-3,17
TGCGCCAGCAGCCCAGGGCCTTCTCGCCCCCAGCATTTT,CASSPGPSRPQHF,-,-,TRBJ1-5,TRBV5-1,13
TGTGCCAGCAGCGTTGAAGAGACCCAGTACTTC,CASSVEETQYF,-,-,TRBJ2-5,TRBV7-2,11
TGTGCCAGTAGTACTCCTAGCGGGGGGACTAACAATGAGCAGTTCTTC,CASSTPSGGTNNEQFF,TRBD2,-,TRBJ2-1,TRBV19,16
TGCGCCAGCAGCCAAATGCCGCAGACCTATGGCTACACCTTC,CASSQMPQTYGYTF,-,-,TRBJ1-2,TRBV4-3,14
TGTGCCAGCAGTTTCCCGGACAGACCGAACACTGAAGCTTTCTTT,CASSFPDRPNTEAFF,-,-,TRBJ1-1,TRBV28,15
TGTGCCAGTAGTATAAGTACGACATACAATCAGCCCCAGCATTTT,CASSISTTYNQPQHF,-,-,TRBJ1-5,TRBV19,15
TGTGCCAGCAGTCCAGGGACGGATTATAATGAAAAACTGTTTTTT,CASSPGTDYNEKLFF,-,-,TRBJ1-4,TRBV27,15
TGTGCCAGCAGCATTACAGGGGGTAGCTCCTACGAGCAGTACTTC,CASSITGGSSYEQYF,TRBD1,-,TRBJ2-7,TRBV25-1,15